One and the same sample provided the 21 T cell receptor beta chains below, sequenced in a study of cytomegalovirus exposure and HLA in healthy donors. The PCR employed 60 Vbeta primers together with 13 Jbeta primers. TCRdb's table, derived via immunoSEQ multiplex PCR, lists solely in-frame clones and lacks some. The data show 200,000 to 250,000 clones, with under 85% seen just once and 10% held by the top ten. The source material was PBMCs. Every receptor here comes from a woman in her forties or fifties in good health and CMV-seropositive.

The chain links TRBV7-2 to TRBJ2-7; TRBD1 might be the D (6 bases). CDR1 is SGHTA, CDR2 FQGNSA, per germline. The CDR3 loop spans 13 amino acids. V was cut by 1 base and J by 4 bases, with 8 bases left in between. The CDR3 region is CASSLGTEYEQYF. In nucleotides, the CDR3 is TGTGCCAGCAGCTTAGGGACAGAGTACGAGCAGTACTTC.

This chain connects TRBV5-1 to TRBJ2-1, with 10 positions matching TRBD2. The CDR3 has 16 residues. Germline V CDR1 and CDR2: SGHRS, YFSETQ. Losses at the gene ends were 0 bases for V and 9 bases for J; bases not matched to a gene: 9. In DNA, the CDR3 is TGCGCCAGCAGCTTGGTCACCAGCGGGGGGGCCGGTGAGCAGTTCTTC. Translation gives CASSLVTSGGAGEQFF.

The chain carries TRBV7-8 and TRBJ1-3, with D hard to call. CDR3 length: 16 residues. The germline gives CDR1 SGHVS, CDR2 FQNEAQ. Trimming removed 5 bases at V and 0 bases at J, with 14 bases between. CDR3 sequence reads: CASSLPLRFSGNTIYF. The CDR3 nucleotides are TGTGCCAGCAGCCTCCCCCTACGGTTCTCTGGAAACACCATATATTTT.

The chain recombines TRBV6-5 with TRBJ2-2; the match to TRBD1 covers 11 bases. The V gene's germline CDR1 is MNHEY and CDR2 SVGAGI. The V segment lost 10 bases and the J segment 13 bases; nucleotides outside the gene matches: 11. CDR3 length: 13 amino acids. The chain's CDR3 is CAIRGQGDIWLFF. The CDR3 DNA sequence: TGTGCCATCAGGGGACAGGGGGACATTTGGCTGTTTTTT.

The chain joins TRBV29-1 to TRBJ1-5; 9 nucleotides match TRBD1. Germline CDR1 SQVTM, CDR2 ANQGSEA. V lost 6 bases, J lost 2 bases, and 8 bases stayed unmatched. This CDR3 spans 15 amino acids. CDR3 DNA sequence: TGCAGCGTCGCCGAACGGGACAGGGGCAATCAGCCCCAGCATTTT. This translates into CSVAERDRGNQPQHF.

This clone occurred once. Here the CDR3 reads CASSSVGTVYEQYF. Written as DNA, the CDR3 is TGTGCCAGCAGTTCAGTAGGGACAGTCTACGAGCAGTACTTC. V gene TRBV27 combines with J gene TRBJ2-7, with 7 positions matching TRBD1. Germline assignment: CDR1 MNHEY and CDR2 SMNVEV (reference sequence). The CDR3 is 14 amino acids. The trim removed 4 bases at V and 3 bases at J, leaving 6 bases unmatched.

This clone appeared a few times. The CDR3 DNA is TGTGCCAGCAGCAGGGAATTTGGTGTTAGCAATCAGCCCCAGCATTTT. As protein: CASSREFGVSNQPQHF. This rearrangement joins TRBV6-4 to TRBJ1-5; TRBD1 is a possible D gene (5 bases). Germline CDR1 is MRHNA and CDR2 is SNTAGT. The CDR3 extends over 16 amino acids. V was clipped by 6 bases and J by 0 bases, with 15 bases between them.

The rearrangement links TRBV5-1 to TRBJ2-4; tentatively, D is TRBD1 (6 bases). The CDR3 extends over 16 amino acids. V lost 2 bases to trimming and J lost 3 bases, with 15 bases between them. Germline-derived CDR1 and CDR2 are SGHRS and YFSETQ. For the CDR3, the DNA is TGCGCCAGCAGCTTACAGGGAAATCCTTACAAAAACATTCAGTACTTC. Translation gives CASSLQGNPYKNIQYF.

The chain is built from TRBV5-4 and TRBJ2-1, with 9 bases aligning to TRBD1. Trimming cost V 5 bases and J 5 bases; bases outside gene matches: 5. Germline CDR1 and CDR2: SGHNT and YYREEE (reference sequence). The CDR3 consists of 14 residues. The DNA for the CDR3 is TGTGCCAGCAGACCGGGACAGGGAAACAATGAGCAGTTCTTC. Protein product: CASRPGQGNNEQFF.

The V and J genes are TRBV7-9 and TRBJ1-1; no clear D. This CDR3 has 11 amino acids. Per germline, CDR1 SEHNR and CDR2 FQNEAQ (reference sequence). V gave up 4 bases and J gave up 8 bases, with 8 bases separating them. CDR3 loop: CASSSQAEAFF. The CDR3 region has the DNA TGTGCCAGCAGCTCTCAGGCGGAAGCTTTCTTT.

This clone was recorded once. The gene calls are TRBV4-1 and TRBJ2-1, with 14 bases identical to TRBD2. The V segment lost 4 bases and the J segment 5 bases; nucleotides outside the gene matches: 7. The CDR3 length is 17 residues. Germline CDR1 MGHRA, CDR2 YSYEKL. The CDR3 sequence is CASSREGTSGGNNEQFF. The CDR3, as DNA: TGCGCCAGCAGCCGGGAAGGGACTAGCGGGGGTAACAATGAGCAGTTCTTC.

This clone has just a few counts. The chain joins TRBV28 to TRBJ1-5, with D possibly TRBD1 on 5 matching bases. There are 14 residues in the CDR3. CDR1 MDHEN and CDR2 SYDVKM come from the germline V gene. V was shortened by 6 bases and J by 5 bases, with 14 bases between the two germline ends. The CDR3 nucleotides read TGTGCCAGCAGAGAGAATCAGGGATATCAGCCCCAGCATTTT. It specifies CASRENQGYQPQHF.

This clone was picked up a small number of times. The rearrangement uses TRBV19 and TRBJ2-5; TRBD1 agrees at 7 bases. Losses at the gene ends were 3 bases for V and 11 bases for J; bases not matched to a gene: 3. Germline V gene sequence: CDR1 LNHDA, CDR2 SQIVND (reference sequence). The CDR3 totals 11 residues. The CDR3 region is CASSIQGEQYF. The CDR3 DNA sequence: TGTGCCAGTAGTATTCAGGGGGAGCAGTACTTC.

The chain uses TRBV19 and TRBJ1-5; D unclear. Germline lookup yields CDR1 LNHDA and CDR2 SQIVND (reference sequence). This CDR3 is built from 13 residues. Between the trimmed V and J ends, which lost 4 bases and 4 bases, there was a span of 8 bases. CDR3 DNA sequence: TGTGCCAGTAGTAGGCAGACAAATCAGCCCCAGCATTTT. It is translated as CASSRQTNQPQHF.

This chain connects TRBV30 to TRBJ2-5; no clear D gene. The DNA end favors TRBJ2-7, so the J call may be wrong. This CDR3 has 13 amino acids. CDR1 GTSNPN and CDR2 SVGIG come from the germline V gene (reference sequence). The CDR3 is CAWSESVSYEQYF. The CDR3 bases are TGTGCCTGGAGTGAGAGCGTCTCCTACGAGCAGTACTTC.

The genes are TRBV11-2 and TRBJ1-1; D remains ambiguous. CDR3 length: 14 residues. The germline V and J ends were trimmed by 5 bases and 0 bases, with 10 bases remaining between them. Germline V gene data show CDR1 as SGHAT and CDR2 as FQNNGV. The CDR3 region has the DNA TGTGCCAGCAGCCCCGTACAGTTGAACACTGAAGCTTTCTTT. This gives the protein CASSPVQLNTEAFF. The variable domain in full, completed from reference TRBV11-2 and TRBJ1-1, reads EAGVAQSPRYKIIEKRQSVAFWCNPISGHATLYWYQQILGQGPKLLIQFQNNGVVDDSQLPKDRFSAERLKGVDSTLKIQPAKLEDSAVYLCASSPVQLNTEAFFGQGTRLTVV.

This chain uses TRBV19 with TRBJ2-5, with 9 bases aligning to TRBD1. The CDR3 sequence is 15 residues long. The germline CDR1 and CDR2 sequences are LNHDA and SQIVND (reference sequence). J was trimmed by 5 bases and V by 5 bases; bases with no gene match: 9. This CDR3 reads CASSGGQGLRETQYF. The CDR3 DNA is TGTGCCAGTAGTGGGGGACAGGGTTTGAGGGAGACCCAGTACTTC.

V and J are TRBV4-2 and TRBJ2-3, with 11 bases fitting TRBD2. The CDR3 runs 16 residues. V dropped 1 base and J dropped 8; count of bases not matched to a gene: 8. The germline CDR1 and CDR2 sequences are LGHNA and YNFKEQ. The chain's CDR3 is CASSQGELAGASTQYF. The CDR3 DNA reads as TGTGCCAGCAGCCAAGGCGAACTAGCGGGGGCATCTACGCAGTATTTT.

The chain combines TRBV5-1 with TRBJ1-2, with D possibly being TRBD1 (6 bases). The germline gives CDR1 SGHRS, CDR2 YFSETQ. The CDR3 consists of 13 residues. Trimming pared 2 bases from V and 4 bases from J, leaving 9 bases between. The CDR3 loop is CASSLTQGYGYTF. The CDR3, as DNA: TGCGCCAGCAGCTTAACACAGGGCTATGGCTACACCTTC.

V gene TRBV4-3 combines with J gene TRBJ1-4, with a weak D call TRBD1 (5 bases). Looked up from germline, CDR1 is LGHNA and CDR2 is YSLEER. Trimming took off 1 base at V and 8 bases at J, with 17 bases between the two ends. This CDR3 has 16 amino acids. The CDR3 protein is CASSQVGRGTREKLFF. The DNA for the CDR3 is TGCGCCAGCAGCCAAGTAGGAAGGGGAACGCGGGAAAAACTGTTTTTT.

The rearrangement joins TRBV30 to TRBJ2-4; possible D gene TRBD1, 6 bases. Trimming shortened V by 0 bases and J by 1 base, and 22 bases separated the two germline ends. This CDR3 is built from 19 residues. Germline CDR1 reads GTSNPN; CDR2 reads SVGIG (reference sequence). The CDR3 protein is CAWSVRGRGFVSAKNIQYF. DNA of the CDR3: TGTGCCTGGAGTGTACGGGGCAGGGGCTTTGTGTCGGCCAAAAACATTCAGTACTTC.